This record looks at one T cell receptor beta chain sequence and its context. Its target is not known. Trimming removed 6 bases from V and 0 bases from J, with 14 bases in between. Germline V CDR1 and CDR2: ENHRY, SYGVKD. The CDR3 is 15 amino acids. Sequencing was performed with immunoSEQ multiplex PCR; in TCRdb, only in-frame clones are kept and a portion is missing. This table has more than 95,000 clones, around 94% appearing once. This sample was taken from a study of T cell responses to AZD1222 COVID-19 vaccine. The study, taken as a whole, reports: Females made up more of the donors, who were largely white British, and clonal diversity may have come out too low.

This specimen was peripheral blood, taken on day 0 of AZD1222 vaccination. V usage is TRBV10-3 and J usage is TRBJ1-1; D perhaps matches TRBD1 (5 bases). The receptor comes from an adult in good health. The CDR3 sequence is CAISPGKSLNTEAFF. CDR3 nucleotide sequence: TGTGCCATCAGCCCAGGGAAGAGTCTGAACACTGAAGCTTTCTTT.